The 3 T cell receptor beta chains in this list originate from one sample, sequenced in a study of shared clonotypes between healthy human individuals. Repertoires were generated with immunoSEQ multiplex PCR, while TCRdb's copy carries only in-frame clones and drops some. This repertoire shows approximately 2.1 million clones, 93% found once; its top ten account for 0.39%. Specimen: naive CD4+ T cells from PBMCs. The subset here: CD45RA+ positively selected. These receptors were collected from a young man in good health. Some clones in this sample may be carry-over from other donors' samples.

This chain joins TRBV7-9 and TRBJ1-2, with D perhaps matching TRBD1 (6 bases). V was trimmed by 6 bases and J by 0 bases, leaving 23 bases between them. Germline CDR1 and CDR2: SEHNR and FQNEAQ (reference sequence). This CDR3 contains 18 residues. DNA of the CDR3: TGTGCCAGCAGTCGTTGGGGGGATCAGGGGTCCCCTAACTATGGCTACACCTTC. Its protein is CASSRWGDQGSPNYGYTF.

Regarding this clone: Within the sample, other DNA sequences also encode this same CDR3. The V gene is TRBV4-2, the J gene TRBJ2-1; D not resolved. V was trimmed by 0 bases and J by 3 bases, leaving 3 bases between them. The length of the CDR3 is 13 residues. The germline gives CDR1 LGHNA, CDR2 YNFKEQ. The CDR3 protein is CASSQDSYNEQFF. The CDR3 DNA sequence: TGTGCCAGCAGCCAAGACAGCTACAATGAGCAGTTCTTC.

This chain links TRBV7-2 with TRBJ2-1; 9 nucleotides line up with TRBD2. The CDR3 runs to 15 residues. Germline CDR1 reads SGHTA; CDR2 reads FQGNSA. The V segment lost 6 bases and the J segment 3 bases; nucleotides outside the gene matches: 6. CDR3 in amino acids: CASRGTSRNYNEQFF. The DNA for the CDR3 is TGTGCCAGCAGGGGGACTAGCAGAAACTACAATGAGCAGTTCTTC.